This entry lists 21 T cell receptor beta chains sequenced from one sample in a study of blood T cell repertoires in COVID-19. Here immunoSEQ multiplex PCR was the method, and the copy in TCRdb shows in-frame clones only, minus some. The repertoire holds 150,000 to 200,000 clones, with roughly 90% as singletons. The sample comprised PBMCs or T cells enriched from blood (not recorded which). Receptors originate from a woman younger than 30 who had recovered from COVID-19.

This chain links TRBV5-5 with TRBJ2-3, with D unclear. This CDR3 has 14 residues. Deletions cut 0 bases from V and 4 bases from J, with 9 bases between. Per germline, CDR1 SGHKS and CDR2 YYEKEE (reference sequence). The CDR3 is CASSLGRIPDTQYF. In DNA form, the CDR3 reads TGTGCCAGCAGCTTGGGCAGGATCCCAGATACGCAGTATTTT.

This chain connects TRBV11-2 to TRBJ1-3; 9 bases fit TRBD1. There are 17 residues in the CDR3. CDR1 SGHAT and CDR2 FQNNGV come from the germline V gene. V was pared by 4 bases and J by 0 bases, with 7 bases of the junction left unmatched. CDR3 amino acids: CASSSLGQGNSGNTIYF. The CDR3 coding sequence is TGTGCCAGCAGCTCCCTGGGACAGGGAAACTCTGGAAACACCATATATTTT.

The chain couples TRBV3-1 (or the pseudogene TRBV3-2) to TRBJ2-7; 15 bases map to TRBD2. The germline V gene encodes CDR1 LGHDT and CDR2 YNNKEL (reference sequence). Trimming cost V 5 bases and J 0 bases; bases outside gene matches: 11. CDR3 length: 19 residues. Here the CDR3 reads CASSKGTSGRFSSSYEQYF. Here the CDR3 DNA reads TGTGCCAGCAGCAAAGGGACTAGCGGGAGGTTCTCCAGCTCCTACGAGCAGTACTTC.

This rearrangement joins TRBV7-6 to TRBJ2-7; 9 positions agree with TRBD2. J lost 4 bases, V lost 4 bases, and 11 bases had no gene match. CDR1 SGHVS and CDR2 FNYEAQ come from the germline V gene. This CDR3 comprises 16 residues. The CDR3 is CASSSGPISGSYEQYF. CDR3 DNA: TGTGCCAGCAGCTCCGGTCCTATTAGCGGGAGTTACGAGCAGTACTTC.

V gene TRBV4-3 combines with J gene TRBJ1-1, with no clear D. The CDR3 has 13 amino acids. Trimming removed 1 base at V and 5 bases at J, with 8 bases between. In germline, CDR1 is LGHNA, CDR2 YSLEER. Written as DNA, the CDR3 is TGCGCCAGCAGCCAAGGTAGCTGGACTGAAGCTTTCTTT. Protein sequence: CASSQGSWTEAFF.

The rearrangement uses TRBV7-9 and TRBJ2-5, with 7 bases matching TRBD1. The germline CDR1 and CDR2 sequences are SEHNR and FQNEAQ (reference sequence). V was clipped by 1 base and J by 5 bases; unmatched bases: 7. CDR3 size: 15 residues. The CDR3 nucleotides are TGTGCCAGCAGCTTAGAGGGCAGGGGGATCGAGACCCAGTACTTC. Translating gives CASSLEGRGIETQYF.

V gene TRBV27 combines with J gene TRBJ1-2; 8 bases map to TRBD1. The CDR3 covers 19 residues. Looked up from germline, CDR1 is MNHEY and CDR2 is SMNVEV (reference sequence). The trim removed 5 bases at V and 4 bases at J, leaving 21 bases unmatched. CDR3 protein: CASSLAPQGAHPRGYGYTF. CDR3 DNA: TGTGCCAGCAGTCTAGCTCCCCAGGGGGCGCATCCCCGGGGCTATGGCTACACCTTC.

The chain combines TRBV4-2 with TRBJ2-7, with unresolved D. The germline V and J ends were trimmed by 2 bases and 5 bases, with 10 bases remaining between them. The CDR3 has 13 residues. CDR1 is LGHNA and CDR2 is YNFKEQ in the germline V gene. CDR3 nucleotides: TGTGCCAGCAGCCAACCGACGGCGGACGAGCAGTACTTC. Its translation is CASSQPTADEQYF.

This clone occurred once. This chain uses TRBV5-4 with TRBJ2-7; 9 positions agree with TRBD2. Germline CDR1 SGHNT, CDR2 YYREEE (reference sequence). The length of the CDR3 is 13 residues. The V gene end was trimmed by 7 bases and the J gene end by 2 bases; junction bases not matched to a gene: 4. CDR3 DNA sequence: TGTGCCAGCTCTATAGCGGGAGCCTACGAGCAGTACTTC. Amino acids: CASSIAGAYEQYF.

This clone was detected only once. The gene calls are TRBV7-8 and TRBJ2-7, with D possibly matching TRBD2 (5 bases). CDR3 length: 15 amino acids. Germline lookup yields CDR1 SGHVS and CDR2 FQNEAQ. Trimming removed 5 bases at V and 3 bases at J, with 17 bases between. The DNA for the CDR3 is TGTGCCAGCAGCGACTCGAGGGTTCAAAGCTACGAGCAGTACTTC. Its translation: CASSDSRVQSYEQYF.

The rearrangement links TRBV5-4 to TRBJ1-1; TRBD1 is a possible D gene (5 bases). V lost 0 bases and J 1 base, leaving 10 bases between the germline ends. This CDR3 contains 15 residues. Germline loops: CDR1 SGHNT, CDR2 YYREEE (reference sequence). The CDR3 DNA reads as TGTGCCAGCAGCTTGGCAGGGATTGAGAACACTGAAGCTTTCTTT. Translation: CASSLAGIENTEAFF.

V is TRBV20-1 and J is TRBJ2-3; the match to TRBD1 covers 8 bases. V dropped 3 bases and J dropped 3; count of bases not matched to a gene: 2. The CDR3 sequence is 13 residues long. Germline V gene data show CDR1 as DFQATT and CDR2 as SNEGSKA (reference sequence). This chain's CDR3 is CSASGQGTDTQYF. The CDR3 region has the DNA TGCAGTGCTAGTGGACAGGGAACAGATACGCAGTATTTT.

DNA of the CDR3: TGTGCCAGCAGCTTAAGGTCAGGGGGCAGAATGGCTGAAGCTTTCTTT. This gives the protein CASSLRSGGRMAEAFF. The chain links TRBV7-9 to TRBJ1-1; 8 positions agree with TRBD1. The CDR3 spans 16 residues. Germline values: CDR1 SEHNR, CDR2 FQNEAQ (reference sequence). J was trimmed by 6 bases and V by 2 bases; bases with no gene match: 11.

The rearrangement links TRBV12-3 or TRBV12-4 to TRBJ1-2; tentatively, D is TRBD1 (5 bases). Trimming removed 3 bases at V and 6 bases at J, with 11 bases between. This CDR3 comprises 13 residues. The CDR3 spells CASSFTRGDGYTF. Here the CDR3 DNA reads TGTGCCAGCAGTTTTACCCGGGGGGATGGCTACACCTTC.

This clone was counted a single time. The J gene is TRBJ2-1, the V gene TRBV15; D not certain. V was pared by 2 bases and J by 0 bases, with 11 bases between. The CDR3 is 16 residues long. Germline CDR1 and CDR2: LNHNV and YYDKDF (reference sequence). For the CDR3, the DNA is TGTGCCACCAGCAGAACATCTAGGAACTCCTACAATGAGCAGTTCTTC. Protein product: CATSRTSRNSYNEQFF.

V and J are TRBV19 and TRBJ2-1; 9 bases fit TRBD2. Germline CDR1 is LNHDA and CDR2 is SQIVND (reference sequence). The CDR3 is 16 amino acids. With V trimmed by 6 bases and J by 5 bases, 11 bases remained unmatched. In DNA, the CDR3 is TGTGCCAGTAGCCGATTGCTGGGACTAGCCGACAATGAGCAGTTCTTC. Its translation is CASSRLLGLADNEQFF.

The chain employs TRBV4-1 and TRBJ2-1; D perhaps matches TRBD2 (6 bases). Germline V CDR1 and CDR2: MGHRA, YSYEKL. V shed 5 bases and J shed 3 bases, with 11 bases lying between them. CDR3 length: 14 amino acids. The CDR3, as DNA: TGCGCCAGCAGCACGAGGGAGGACTACAATGAGCAGTTCTTC. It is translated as CASSTREDYNEQFF.

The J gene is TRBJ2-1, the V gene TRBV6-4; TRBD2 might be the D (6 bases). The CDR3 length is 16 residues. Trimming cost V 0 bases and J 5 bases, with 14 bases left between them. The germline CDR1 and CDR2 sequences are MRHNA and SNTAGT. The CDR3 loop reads CASSDSLAQDHNEQFF. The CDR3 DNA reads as TGTGCCAGCAGTGACTCACTAGCCCAAGATCACAATGAGCAGTTCTTC.

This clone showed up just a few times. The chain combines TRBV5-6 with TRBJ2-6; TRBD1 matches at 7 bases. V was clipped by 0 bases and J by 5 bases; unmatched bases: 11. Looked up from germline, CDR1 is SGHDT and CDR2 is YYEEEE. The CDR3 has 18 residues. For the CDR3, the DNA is TGTGCCAGCAGCTTGGGGGGGACAGCCAGCTTTCGGGCCAACGTCCTGACTTTC. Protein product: CASSLGGTASFRANVLTF. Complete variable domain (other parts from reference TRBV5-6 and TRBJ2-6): DAGVTQSPTHLIKTRGQQVTLRCSPKSGHDTVSWYQQALGQGPQFIFQYYEEEERQRGNFPDRFSGHQFPNYSSELNVNALLLGDSALYLCASSLGGTASFRANVLTFGAGSRLTVL.

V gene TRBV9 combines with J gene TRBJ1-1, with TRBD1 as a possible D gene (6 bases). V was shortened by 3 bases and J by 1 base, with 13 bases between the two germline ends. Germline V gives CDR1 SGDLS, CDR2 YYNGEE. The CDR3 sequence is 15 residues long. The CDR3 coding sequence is TGTGCCAGCAGCGGGACGGACAGTGCGAACACTGAAGCTTTCTTT. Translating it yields CASSGTDSANTEAFF.

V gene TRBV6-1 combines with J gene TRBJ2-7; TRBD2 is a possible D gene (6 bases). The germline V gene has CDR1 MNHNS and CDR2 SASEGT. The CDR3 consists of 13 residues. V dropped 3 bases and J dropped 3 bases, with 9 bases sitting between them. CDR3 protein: CASSERGFYEQYF. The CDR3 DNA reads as TGTGCCAGCAGTGAGCGGGGTTTCTACGAGCAGTACTTC.